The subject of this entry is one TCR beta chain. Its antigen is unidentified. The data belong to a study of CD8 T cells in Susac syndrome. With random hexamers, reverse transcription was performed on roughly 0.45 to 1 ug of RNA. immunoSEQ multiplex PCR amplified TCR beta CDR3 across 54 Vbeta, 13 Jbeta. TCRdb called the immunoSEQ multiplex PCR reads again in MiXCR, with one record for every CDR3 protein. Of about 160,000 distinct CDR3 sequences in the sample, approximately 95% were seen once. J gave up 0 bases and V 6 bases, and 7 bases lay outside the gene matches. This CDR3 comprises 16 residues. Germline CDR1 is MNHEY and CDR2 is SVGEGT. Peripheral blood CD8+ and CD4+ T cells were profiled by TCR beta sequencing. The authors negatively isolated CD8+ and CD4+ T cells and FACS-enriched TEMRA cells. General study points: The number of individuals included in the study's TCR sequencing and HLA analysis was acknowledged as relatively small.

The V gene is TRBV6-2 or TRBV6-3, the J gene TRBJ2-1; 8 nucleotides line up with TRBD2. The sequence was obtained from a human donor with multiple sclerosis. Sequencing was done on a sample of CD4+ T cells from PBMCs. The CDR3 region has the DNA TGTGCCAGCAGCCCTTGGAGCGGGAGCTCCTACAATGAGCAGTTCTTC. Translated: CASSPWSGSSYNEQFF.